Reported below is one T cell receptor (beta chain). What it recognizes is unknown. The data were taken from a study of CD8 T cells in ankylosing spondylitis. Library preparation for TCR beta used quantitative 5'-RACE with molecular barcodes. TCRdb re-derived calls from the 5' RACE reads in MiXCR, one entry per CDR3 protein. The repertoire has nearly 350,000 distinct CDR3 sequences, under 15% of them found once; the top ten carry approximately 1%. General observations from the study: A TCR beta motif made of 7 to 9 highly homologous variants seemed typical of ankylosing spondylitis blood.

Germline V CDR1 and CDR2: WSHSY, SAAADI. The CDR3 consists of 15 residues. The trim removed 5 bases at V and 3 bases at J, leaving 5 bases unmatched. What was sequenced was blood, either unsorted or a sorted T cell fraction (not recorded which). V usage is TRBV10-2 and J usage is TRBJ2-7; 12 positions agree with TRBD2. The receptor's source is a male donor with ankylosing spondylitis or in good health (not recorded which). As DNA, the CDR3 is TGCGCCAGCAGTTCAGGACTAGCGGGACTCTACGAGCAGTACTTC. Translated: CASSSGLAGLYEQYF.